This T cell receptor (beta chain) was captured in a study of T cell responses to AZD1222 COVID-19 vaccine. Study findings and constraints: In the spike-specific TCR repertoire, nearly half reportedly target unmutated variant regions. The donor cohort was predominantly white British with a female majority, and clonal diversity may have been underestimated.

The germline V gene has CDR1 SGHTA and CDR2 FQGNSA. Trimming pared 6 bases from V and 3 bases from J, leaving 14 bases between. The CDR3 sequence is 15 residues long. This clone has just one count. Its antigen remains unknown. TCRdb's table, derived via immunoSEQ multiplex PCR, lists solely in-frame clones and lacks some. The sample consists of approximately 81,000 clones, about 83% of them appearing once. This TCR was sampled from an adult who received the AZD1222 COVID-19 vaccine. The source material was peripheral blood, sampled 28 days after the second AZD1222 dose. The V gene is TRBV7-2, the J gene TRBJ2-2; a possible D gene is TRBD2 (5 bases). In nucleotides, the CDR3 is TGTGCCAGCAGTCGAGGGTCCCGGGACACCGGGGAGCTGTTTTTT. Amino acid sequence: CASSRGSRDTGELFF.